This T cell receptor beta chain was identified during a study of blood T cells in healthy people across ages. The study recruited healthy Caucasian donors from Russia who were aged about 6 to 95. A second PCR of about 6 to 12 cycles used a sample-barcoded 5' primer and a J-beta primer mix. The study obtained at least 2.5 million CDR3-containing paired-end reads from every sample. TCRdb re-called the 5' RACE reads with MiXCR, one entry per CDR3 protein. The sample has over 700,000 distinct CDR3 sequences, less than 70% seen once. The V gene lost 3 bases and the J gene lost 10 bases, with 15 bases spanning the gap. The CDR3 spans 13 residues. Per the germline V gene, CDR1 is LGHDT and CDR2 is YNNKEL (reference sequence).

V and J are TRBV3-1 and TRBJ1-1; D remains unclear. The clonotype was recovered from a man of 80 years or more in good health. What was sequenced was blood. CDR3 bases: TGTGCCAGCAGCCAGCTGACCCGGGCCGCAGCTTTCTTT. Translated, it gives CASSQLTRAAAFF. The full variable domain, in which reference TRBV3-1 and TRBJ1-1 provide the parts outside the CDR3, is DTAVSQTPKYLVTQMGNDKSIKCEQNLGHDTMYWYKQDSKKFLKIMFSYNNKELIINETVPNRFSPKSPDKAHLNLHINSLELGDSAVYFCASSQLTRAAAFFGQGTRLTVV.